The clone carrying this T cell receptor beta chain was seen a handful of times. The method was immunoSEQ multiplex PCR; TCRdb's version includes in-frame clones alone and lacks a portion of them. This sample has 160,000 or so clones, with over 80% found just once. This sample is part of a study of cytomegalovirus exposure and HLA in healthy donors. The CDR3 consists of 14 residues. CDR1 and CDR2 (germline): KGHSH, LQKENI. J gave up 4 bases and V 5 bases, and 8 bases lay outside the gene matches. The approximately 120-subject validation cohort, separate from the roughly 670-subject first cohort, included the donors.

The V gene is TRBV18, the J gene TRBJ2-7; 7 bases match TRBD1. The sequence came from a man aged 25 to 40 in good health and CMV-seropositive. The material sequenced was PBMCs. The CDR3 nucleotides are TGTGCCAGCTCATCGTTGGGACAGATTTACGAGCAGTACTTC. This codes for CASSSLGQIYEQYF.